This T cell receptor (beta chain) was captured by sequencing in a study of memory CD4+ T cells and cytomegalovirus serostatus. For the study at large: Healthy Belgian adult donors included several CMV-positive and 24 CMV-negative people.

Single viable CD3+CD4+CD8-CD45RO+ cells were sorted as the memory CD4+ T cells. Total CD4+ T cells were enriched by CD4 positive selection. The length of the CDR3 is 16 residues. Trimming took off 5 bases at V and 7 bases at J, with 24 bases between the two ends. Per the germline V gene, CDR1 is KGHSH and CDR2 is LQKENI. Using immunoSEQ multiplex PCR, the repertoire was profiled, and TCRdb retains in-frame clones only, with some absent. The table records some 58,000 clones, 60% to 80% of them present only once. Overall study findings and caveats: CD4+ memory repertoires contained about two fifths of the 164 reported CMV TCRbeta sequences. A US-trained random forest predicted CMV serostatus with median AUC around 0.91.

Points on this clone: What it recognizes is unknown.

The gene calls are TRBV18 and TRBJ2-7, with D possibly TRBD1 on 6 matching bases. The TCR sequence derives from an adult in good health and CMV-seronegative. The sample taken for sequencing was memory CD4+ T cells from blood. The CDR3 DNA reads TGTGCCAGCTCATTTAAAGGCCCGGGGACACCGGGTGAGCAGTACTTC. Protein product: CASSFKGPGTPGEQYF.